This TCR beta chain emerged from a study of post-analysis software for immune sequencing data. Prepared TCR beta cDNA libraries contained unique molecular identifiers. About 500,000 cDNA molecules were obtained from 1 to 10 million T cells. TCRdb used MiXCR to reprocess the PCR reads, holding one entry per CDR3 protein. The table includes approximately 660,000 distinct CDR3 sequences, more than 50% detected once. This clonotype was seen a few times. Sequenced sample: blood. This clonotype was sampled from a girl aged 2 to 9 with multiple sclerosis.

CDR3 sequence (DNA): TGCAGTGCGGGATTGGCCACTGAAGCTTTCTTT. It codes for CSAGLATEAFF. This chain uses TRBV20-1 with TRBJ1-1; D ambiguous. The germline V gene encodes CDR1 DFQATT and CDR2 SNEGSKA (reference sequence). Trimming removed 6 bases at V and 4 bases at J, with 9 bases between. CDR3 length: 11 amino acids.